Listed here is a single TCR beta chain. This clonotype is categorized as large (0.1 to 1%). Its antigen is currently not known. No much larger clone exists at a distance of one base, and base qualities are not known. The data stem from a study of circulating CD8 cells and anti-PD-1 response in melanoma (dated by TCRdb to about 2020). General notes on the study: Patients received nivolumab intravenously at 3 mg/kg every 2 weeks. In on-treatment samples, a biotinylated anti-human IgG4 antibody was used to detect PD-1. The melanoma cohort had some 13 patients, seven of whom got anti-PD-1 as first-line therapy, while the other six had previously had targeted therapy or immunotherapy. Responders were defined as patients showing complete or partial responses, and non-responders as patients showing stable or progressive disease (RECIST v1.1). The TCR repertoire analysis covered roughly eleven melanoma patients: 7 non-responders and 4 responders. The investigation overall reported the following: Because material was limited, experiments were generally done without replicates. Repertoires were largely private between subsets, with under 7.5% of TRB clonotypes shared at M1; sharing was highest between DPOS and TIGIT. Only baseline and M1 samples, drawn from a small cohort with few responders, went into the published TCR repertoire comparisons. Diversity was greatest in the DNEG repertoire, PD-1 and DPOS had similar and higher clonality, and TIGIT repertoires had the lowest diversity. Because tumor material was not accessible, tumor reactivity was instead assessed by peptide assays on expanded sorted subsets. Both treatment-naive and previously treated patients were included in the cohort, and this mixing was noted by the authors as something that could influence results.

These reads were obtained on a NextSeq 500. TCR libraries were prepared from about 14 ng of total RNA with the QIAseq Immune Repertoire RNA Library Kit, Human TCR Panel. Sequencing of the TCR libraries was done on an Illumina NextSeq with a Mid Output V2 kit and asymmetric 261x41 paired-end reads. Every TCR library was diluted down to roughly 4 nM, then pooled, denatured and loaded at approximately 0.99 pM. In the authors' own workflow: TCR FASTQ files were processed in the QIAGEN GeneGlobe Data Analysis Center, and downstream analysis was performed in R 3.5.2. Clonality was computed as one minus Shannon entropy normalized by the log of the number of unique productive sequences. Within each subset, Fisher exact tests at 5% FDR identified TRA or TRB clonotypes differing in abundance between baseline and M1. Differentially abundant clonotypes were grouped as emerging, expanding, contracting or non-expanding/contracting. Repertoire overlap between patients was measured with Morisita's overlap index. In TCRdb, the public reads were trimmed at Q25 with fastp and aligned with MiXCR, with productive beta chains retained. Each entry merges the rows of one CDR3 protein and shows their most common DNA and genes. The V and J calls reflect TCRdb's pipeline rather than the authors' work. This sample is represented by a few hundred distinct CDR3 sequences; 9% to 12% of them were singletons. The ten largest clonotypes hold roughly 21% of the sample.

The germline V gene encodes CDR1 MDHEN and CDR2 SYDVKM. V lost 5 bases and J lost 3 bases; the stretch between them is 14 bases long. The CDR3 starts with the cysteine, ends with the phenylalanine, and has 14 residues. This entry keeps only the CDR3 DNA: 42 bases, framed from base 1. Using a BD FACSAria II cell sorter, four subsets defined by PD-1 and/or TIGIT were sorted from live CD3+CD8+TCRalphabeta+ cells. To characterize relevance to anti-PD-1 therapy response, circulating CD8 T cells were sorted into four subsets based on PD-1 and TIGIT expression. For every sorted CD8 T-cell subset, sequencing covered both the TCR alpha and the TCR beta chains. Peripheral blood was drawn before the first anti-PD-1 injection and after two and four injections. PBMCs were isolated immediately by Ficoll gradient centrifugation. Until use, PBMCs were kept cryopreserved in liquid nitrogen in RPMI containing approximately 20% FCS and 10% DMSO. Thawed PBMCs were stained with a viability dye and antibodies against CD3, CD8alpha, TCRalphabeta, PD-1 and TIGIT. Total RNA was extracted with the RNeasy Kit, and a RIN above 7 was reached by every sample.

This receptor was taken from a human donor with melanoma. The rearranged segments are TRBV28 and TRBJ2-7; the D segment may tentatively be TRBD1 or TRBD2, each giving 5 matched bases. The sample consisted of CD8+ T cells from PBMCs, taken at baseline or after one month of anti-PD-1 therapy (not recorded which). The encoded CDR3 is CASSPGPEYYEQYF. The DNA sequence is TGTGCCAGCAGTCCGGGACCGGAATACTACGAGCAGTACTTC.